The rows below give T cell receptor beta chains drawn from one sample of a study of PD-L1 blockade in urothelial cancer. Libraries were prepared by immunoSEQ multiplex PCR; TCRdb keeps only in-frame clonotypes and omits some of them. The sample comprises some 120,000 clones, around nine tenths of which are singletons, and more than 1.5% rests with the top ten. The specimen comprised PBMCs, sampled around atezolizumab (anti-PD-L1) treatment. The receptors come from a man between 60 and 75 years old with urothelial cancer. CDR3s include the opening cysteine and the closing phenylalanine or tryptophan. D genes are given only for firm matches. Size tells how often a clone was seen (once, few, many) or the class of an expanded clone, and some rows leave it out.

V gene	J gene	CDR3 length	D gene	clone size	CDR3 protein	CDR3 DNA
TRBV7-6	TRBJ2-5	18	TRBD2	once	CASTILGRASGRGETQYF	TGTGCCAGCACCATCCTGGGTCGGGCTAGCGGGAGAGGAGAGACCCAGTACTTC
TRBV18	TRBJ2-7	14	TRBD1	-	CASSPGTDPYEQYF	TGTGCCAGCTCACCAGGGACAGACCCCTACGAGCAGTACTTC
TRBV4-1	TRBJ2-3	11	-	once	CASSLGNTQYF	TGCGCCAGCAGTCTCGGGAATACGCAGTATTTT
TRBV7-9	TRBJ1-1	16	-	-	CASSPWGQGRETEAFF	TGTGCCAGCAGCCCCTGGGGGCAGGGTCGGGAAACTGAAGCTTTCTTT
TRBV5-1	TRBJ2-7	14	TRBD1	-	CASSRDREGYEQYF	TGCGCCAGCAGCCGGGACAGGGAGGGCTACGAGCAGTACTTC
TRBV5-1	TRBJ1-1	13	-	-	CASKLTANTEAFF	TGCGCCAGCAAACTGACAGCGAACACTGAAGCTTTCTTT
TRBV27	TRBJ2-1	16	TRBD2	-	CASSREGGANYNEQFF	TGTGCCAGCAGCCGGGAGGGGGGGGCAAACTACAATGAGCAGTTCTTC
TRBV2	TRBJ2-1	15	TRBD2	-	CASSSGGASYNEQFF	TGTGCCAGCAGCAGCGGGGGGGCCTCCTACAATGAGCAGTTCTTC
TRBV11-3	TRBJ1-1	13	-	-	CASSIQGNTEAFF	TGTGCCAGCAGCATACAGGGGAACACTGAAGCTTTCTTT
TRBV27	TRBJ2-3	12	-	-	CASRGDTDTQYF	TGTGCCAGCAGGGGAGACACAGATACGCAGTATTTT
TRBV6-5	TRBJ2-4	14	-	-	CASRGAVGGSIQYF	TGTGCCAGCAGGGGGGCAGTGGGAGGGAGCATTCAGTACTTC
TRBV11-1	TRBJ2-5	11	-	-	CASSLHETQYF	TGTGCCAGCAGCTTACATGAGACCCAGTACTTC
TRBV2	TRBJ2-1	12	TRBD2	-	CASRGLHNEQFF	TGTGCCAGCAGGGGACTACACAATGAGCAGTTCTTC
TRBV19	TRBJ1-5	18	TRBD1	once	CASSGSRDRGLWNQPQHF	TGTGCCAGTAGTGGGAGCCGGGACAGGGGACTATGGAATCAGCCCCAGCATTTT
TRBV28	TRBJ2-7	13	TRBD1	-	CASGGQATYEQYF	TGTGCCAGTGGGGGACAGGCTACCTACGAGCAGTACTTC
TRBV9	TRBJ2-7	14	TRBD1	-	CASSVAQQGSEQYF	TGTGCCAGCAGCGTAGCCCAACAGGGGTCCGAGCAGTACTTC
TRBV4-1	TRBJ1-5	13	-	-	CASSQVAGQPQHF	TGCGCCAGCAGCCAAGTAGCCGGTCAGCCCCAGCATTTT
TRBV27	TRBJ1-5	14	TRBD1	-	CASRGGGLNQPQHF	TGTGCCAGCAGAGGAGGGGGCCTCAATCAGCCCCAGCATTTT
TRBV6-5	TRBJ2-6	15	-	-	CASRRESSGANVLTF	TGTGCCAGCAGACGGGAAAGCTCTGGGGCCAACGTCCTGACTTTC